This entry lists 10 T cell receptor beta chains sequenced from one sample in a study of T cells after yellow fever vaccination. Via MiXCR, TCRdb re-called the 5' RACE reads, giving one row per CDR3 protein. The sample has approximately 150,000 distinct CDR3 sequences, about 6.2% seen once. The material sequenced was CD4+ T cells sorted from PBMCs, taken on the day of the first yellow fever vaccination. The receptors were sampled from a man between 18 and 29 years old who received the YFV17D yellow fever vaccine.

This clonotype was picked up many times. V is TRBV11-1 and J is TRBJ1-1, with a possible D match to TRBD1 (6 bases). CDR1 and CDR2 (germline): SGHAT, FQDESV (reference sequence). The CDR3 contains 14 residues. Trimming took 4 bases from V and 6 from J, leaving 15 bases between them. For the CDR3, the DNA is TGTGCCAGCAGCTGGACACTGGACAGTCCTGAAGCTTTCTTT. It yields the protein CASSWTLDSPEAFF. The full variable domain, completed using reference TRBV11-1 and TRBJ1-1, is EAEVAQSPRYKITEKSQAVAFWCDPISGHATLYWYRQILGQGPELLVQFQDESVVDDSQLPKDRFSAERLKGVDSTLKIQPAELGDSAMYLCASSWTLDSPEAFFGQGTRLTVV.

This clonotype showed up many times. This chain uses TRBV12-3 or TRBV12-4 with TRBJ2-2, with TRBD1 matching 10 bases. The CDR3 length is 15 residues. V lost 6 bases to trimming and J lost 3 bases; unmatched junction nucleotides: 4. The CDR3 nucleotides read TGTGCCAGCAGCAGGGGGACAGGGGACACCGGGGAGCTGTTTTTT. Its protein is CASSRGTGDTGELFF.

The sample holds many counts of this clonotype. The CDR3, as DNA: TGTGCCAGCAGTTCCCTTAATGGGGGCTTCGGCGGGGAGCTGTTTTTT. It encodes CASSSLNGGFGGELFF. J is TRBJ2-2 and V is TRBV27, with D possibly TRBD1 on 6 matching bases. Germline assignment: CDR1 MNHEY and CDR2 SMNVEV (reference sequence). The V and J ends lost 4 bases and 7 bases respectively, with 19 bases between them. The CDR3 covers 16 residues.

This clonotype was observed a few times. This CDR3 is CASSLGVRGTETQYF. The CDR3 coding sequence is TGCGCCAGCAGCTTGGGGGTCAGGGGTACTGAGACCCAGTACTTC. This chain joins TRBV5-1 and TRBJ2-5; possibly TRBD1 for D (6 bases). In germline, CDR1 is SGHRS, CDR2 YFSETQ. With 0 bases removed from V and 5 bases from J, the gap between germline ends came to 14 bases. CDR3 length: 15 amino acids.

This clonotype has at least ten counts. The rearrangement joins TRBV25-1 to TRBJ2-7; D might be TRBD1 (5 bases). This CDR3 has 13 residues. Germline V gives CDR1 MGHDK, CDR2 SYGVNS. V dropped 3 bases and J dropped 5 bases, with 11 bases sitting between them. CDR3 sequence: CASSDRERDEQYF. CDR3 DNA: TGTGCCAGCAGTGACAGGGAACGGGACGAGCAGTACTTC.

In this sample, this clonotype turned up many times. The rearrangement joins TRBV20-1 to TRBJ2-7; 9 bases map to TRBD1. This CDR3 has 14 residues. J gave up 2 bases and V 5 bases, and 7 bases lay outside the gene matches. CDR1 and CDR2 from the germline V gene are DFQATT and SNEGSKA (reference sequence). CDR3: CSAGTGGRPYEQYF. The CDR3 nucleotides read TGCAGTGCTGGAACAGGGGGCCGCCCCTACGAGCAGTACTTC.

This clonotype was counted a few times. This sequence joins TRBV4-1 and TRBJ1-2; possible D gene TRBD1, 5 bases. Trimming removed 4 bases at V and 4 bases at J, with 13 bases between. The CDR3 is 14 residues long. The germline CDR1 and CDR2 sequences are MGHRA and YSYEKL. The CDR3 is CASSLRRGGYGYTF. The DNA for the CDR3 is TGCGCCAGCAGCCTTCGGCGGGGCGGCTATGGCTACACCTTC.

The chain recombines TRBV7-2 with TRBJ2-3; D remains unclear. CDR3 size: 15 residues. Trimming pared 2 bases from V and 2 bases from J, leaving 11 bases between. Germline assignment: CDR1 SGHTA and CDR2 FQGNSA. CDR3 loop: CASSLSSIYTDTQYF. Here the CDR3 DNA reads TGTGCCAGCAGCTTAAGCAGCATATACACAGATACGCAGTATTTT.

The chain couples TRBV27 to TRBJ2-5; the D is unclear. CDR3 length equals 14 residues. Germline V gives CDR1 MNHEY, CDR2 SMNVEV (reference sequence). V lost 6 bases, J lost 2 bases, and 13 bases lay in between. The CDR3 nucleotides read TGTGCCAGCAGCCCCCTTTGGGTACAAGAGACCCAGTACTTC. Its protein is CASSPLWVQETQYF.

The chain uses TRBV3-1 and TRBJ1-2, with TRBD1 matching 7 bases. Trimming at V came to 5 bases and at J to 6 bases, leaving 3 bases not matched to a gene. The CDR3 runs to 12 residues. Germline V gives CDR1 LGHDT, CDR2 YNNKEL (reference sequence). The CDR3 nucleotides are TGTGCCAGCAGCGAACAGGGGAATGGCTACACCTTC. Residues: CASSEQGNGYTF.